These 24 T cell receptor beta chains were sequenced from one sample in a study of regulatory T cells in long-lasting Graves disease. TCR beta libraries were built with iRepertoire HTBI primers and Arm-PCR of CDR3 regions. One entry per CDR3 protein, called by TCRdb with MiXCR from the multiplex PCR reads. This sample has some 200,000 distinct CDR3 sequences; around 19% occur once, and the top ten carry approximately 12%. Time point described: newly diagnosed GD, antithyroid drugs for less than 3 months. PBMC RNA was the source of the TCR library. These sequences were also reported in another study, on T cells in Graves' hyperthyroidism and ophthalmopathy.

The sample here was peripheral blood mononuclear cells (PBMCs), taken at new diagnosis, from a patient treated with antithyroid drugs. The receptors shown here come from a woman in her 30s with Graves disease.

This clonotype was seen many times. This chain uses TRBV5-5 with TRBJ1-4, with 7 bases identical to TRBD1. Germline trimming cut 7 bases from V and 8 bases from J; bases unmatched to any gene: 11. CDR1 and CDR2 from the germline V gene are SGHKS and YYEKEE (reference sequence). This CDR3 contains 14 residues. CDR3 bases: TGTGCCAGCCGCCGGGACAGCCTAGGAGAAAAACTGTTTTTT. Translation: CASRRDSLGEKLFF.

This clonotype was detected ten times or more. The chain carries TRBV3-1 and TRBJ2-7; D not certain. CDR3 length: 12 residues. V lost 7 bases, J lost 6 bases, and 13 bases lay in between. Germline V lookup: CDR1 LGHDT, CDR2 YNNKEL (reference sequence). The CDR3 is CASTTSLGEQYF. The CDR3 coding sequence is TGTGCCAGCACCACCTCCTTGGGCGAGCAGTACTTC.

This clonotype was observed many times. CDR3 nucleotide sequence: TGTGCCAGCAGTGTTTTGCTGAGGAACACTGAAGCTTTCTTT. Translation: CASSVLLRNTEAFF. The genes are TRBV2 and TRBJ1-1; D is unclear. The CDR3 runs 14 residues. Trimming stripped 4 bases from V and 1 base from J, with 10 bases between. Germline CDR1 SNHLY, CDR2 FYNNEI.

This clonotype came up many times. The chain is built from TRBV20-1 and TRBJ1-1, with D unclear. The CDR3 is made up of 11 amino acids. V shed 3 bases and J shed 8 bases, with 10 bases lying between them. Germline V gene data show CDR1 as DFQATT and CDR2 as SNEGSKA (reference sequence). The CDR3 protein is CSARELFEAFF. The CDR3 nucleotides read TGCAGTGCTAGGGAACTCTTCGAAGCTTTCTTT.

This clonotype showed up many times. The chain links TRBV12-3 or TRBV12-4 to TRBJ2-1; the D gene is possibly TRBD1 (5 bases). This CDR3 region has 15 residues. Trimming shortened V by 6 bases and J by 0 bases, and 12 bases separated the two germline ends. CDR3 protein: CASSAQGGSYNEQFF. The CDR3 bases are TGTGCCAGCAGCGCTCAGGGCGGCTCCTACAATGAGCAGTTCTTC.

This clonotype has at least ten counts. The chain is built from TRBV28 and TRBJ2-1; 7 nucleotides align to TRBD2. The CDR3 extends over 22 amino acids. Germline assignment: CDR1 MDHEN and CDR2 SYDVKM. Losses at the gene ends were 1 base for V and 0 bases for J; bases not matched to a gene: 21. CDR3 region: CASSLSFRWASGRPSSYNEQFF. The CDR3 bases are TGTGCCAGCAGTTTATCGTTCCGTTGGGCTAGCGGTCGGCCGAGCTCCTACAATGAGCAGTTCTTC.

This clonotype was recorded many times. This sequence joins TRBV4-1 and TRBJ1-2; D remains unclear. This CDR3 region has 15 residues. Germline assignment: CDR1 MGHRA and CDR2 YSYEKL. V was pared by 4 bases and J by 3 bases, with 15 bases between. This chain's CDR3 is CASSRGLLLDYGYTF. CDR3 in DNA: TGCGCCAGCAGCCGGGGATTATTGTTGGACTATGGCTACACCTTC.

The CDR3 is CASSFVSQETQYF. The DNA for the CDR3 is TGTGCCAGCAGCTTCGTTAGCCAAGAGACCCAGTACTTC. The chain has TRBV11-2 and TRBJ2-5; D call uncertain. Germline CDR1 SGHAT, CDR2 FQNNGV. The CDR3 consists of 13 residues. The V and J ends lost 3 bases and 1 base respectively, with 6 bases between them.

As concerns this clonotype: At one of its ends the junction is not consistent with the germline gene, which may arise from a read error. The rearrangement uses TRBV7-2 and TRBJ2-2, with D tentatively TRBD1 or TRBD2 (5 bases each). The CDR3 is 13 residues long. CDR1 is SGHTA, CDR2 FQGNSA, per germline. The chain's CDR3 is CASSLEVLGELSF. The CDR3 nucleotides are TGTGCCAGCAGCTTAGAAGTCCTAGGGGAGCTGTCTTTT.

The sample holds many counts of this clonotype. V and J are TRBV5-1 and TRBJ1-2; D gene ambiguous. Germline V gene data show CDR1 as SGHRS and CDR2 as YFSETQ. The V end lost 0 bases, the J end lost 3 bases, and 6 bases lay between the germline ends. CDR3 length: 13 amino acids. In DNA form, the CDR3 reads TGCGCCAGCAGCTTGGCCGGGGACTATGGCTACACCTTC. Protein sequence: CASSLAGDYGYTF.

The chain employs TRBV4-1 and TRBJ2-6, with a tentative D call TRBD1 (5 bases). CDR3 length equals 17 residues. V was shortened by 5 bases and J by 0 bases, with 14 bases between the two germline ends. CDR1 MGHRA and CDR2 YSYEKL come from the germline V gene. The CDR3 coding sequence is TGCGCCAGCAGCTTGAGTACAGGCGACTCTGGGGCCAACGTCCTGACTTTC. This translates into CASSLSTGDSGANVLTF.

This chain joins TRBV28 and TRBJ2-1, with 11 bases lining up with TRBD2. Germline assignment: CDR1 MDHEN and CDR2 SYDVKM. The J segment lost 7 bases and the V segment lost 5 bases, leaving 7 bases of the junction unmatched. The CDR3 is 15 amino acids. The CDR3 region has the DNA TGTGCCAGCAGTCCAACTAGCGGGAGTTGGAATGAGCAGTTCTTC. It encodes CASSPTSGSWNEQFF.

This clonotype was observed many times. CDR3 nucleotide sequence: TGTGCCAGCAGCGTAGTACAGGATCGGAGCAATGAGCAGTTCTTC. Translating gives CASSVVQDRSNEQFF. The chain uses TRBV9 and TRBJ2-1; D perhaps matches TRBD1 (5 bases). This CDR3 has 15 residues. The germline gives CDR1 SGDLS, CDR2 YYNGEE. The V end was cut by 0 bases, the J end by 6 bases, with 13 bases between.

This clonotype appeared once. The chain uses TRBV7-9 and TRBJ2-1, with TRBD2 identical over 9 bases. CDR1 and CDR2 (germline): SEHNR, FQNEAQ (reference sequence). This CDR3 is 18 amino acids long. Trimming at V came to 5 bases and at J to 6 bases, leaving 17 bases not matched to a gene. CDR3 nucleotide sequence: TGTGCCAGCAGCCTAGGCGTAGCGGGAGTGGCCGGGGCCAATGAGCAGTTCTTC. This gives the protein CASSLGVAGVAGANEQFF.

Note on this clonotype: This may be a read error, as it is one base from a much larger clone. The rearrangement uses TRBV30 and TRBJ1-2; D is ambiguous. Germline V gene lookup returns CDR1 GTSNPN and CDR2 SVGIG (reference sequence). CDR3 length equals 9 residues. Trimming cost V 5 bases and J 8 bases, with 6 bases left between them. As DNA, the CDR3 is TGTGCCTGGGGCCACGGCTACACCTTC. Amino acid sequence: CAWGHGYTF.

This chain joins TRBV7-2 and TRBJ2-3; possibly TRBD2 for D (7 bases). V was pared by 5 bases and J by 6 bases, with 18 bases between. CDR1 and CDR2 (germline): SGHTA, FQGNSA. CDR3 length: 15 amino acids. The CDR3 DNA reads TGTGCCAGCAGCAAGGGGGTTGTGGGAGGGGATACGCAGTATTTT. Its translation is CASSKGVVGGDTQYF.

This clonotype was counted ten times or more. CDR3 sequence (DNA): TGTGCCAGCAGCTCACAGGGGAAAAGAACCGGGGAGCTGTTTTTT. Translated, it gives CASSSQGKRTGELFF. The chain joins TRBV2 to TRBJ2-2; 7 bases match TRBD1. This CDR3 comprises 15 residues. V gave up 6 bases and J gave up 5 bases; unmatched junction bases: 9. CDR1 SNHLY and CDR2 FYNNEI come from the germline V gene.

This clonotype was observed at least ten times. V gene TRBV6-2 or TRBV6-3 combines with J gene TRBJ1-2, with 10 bases matching TRBD1. The CDR3 has 17 amino acids. Germline trimming cut 4 bases from V and 0 bases from J; bases unmatched to any gene: 8. CDR1 and CDR2 from the germline V gene are MNHEY and SVGEGT. The CDR3 DNA is TGTGCCAGCAGTTTAGACAGGGGGCTGATCGCTAACTATGGCTACACCTTC. It codes for CASSLDRGLIANYGYTF.

J is TRBJ1-3 and V is TRBV7-6; D is possibly TRBD1 (5 bases). Trimming shortened V by 5 bases and J by 2 bases, and 16 bases separated the two germline ends. This CDR3 region has 16 residues. Germline V gene lookup returns CDR1 SGHVS and CDR2 FNYEAQ. The CDR3: CASSLTDKAPGNTIYF. CDR3 bases: TGTGCCAGCAGCCTGACGGACAAAGCCCCTGGAAACACCATATATTTT.

This clonotype was recorded at least ten times. The V call is TRBV6-1, the J call TRBJ1-4; D is possibly TRBD1 (5 bases). This CDR3 spans 14 amino acids. Germline values: CDR1 MNHNS, CDR2 SASEGT. The V end was cut by 4 bases, the J end by 7 bases, with 13 bases between. DNA for the CDR3: TGTGCCAGCAGTGTTGTCAGGGTGCGTGAAAAACTGTTTTTT. This translates into CASSVVRVREKLFF.

The chain is built from TRBV4-1 and TRBJ1-1; D uncertain. From germline, CDR1 is MGHRA and CDR2 YSYEKL. The V end was cut by 1 base, the J end by 1 base, with 13 bases between. The CDR3 runs 16 residues. In DNA form, the CDR3 reads TGCGCCAGCAGCCAAGGCCTTAGAGGCCCGAACACTGAAGCTTTCTTT. Translated: CASSQGLRGPNTEAFF.

This clonotype showed up many times. The rearrangement uses TRBV5-6 and TRBJ1-6; TRBD1 matches 9 bases. This CDR3 has 16 residues. Germline values: CDR1 SGHDT, CDR2 YYEEEE. Trimming at V came to 3 bases and at J to 7 bases, leaving 8 bases not matched to a gene. CDR3 bases: TGTGCCAGCAGCTCCTCGGGACAGGGCCGCAATTCACCCCTCCACTTT. It is translated as CASSSSGQGRNSPLHF.

Ten or more counts support this clonotype. V and J are TRBV7-8 and TRBJ2-5, with D tentatively TRBD1 (7 bases). This CDR3 contains 15 residues. Germline V gene sequence: CDR1 SGHVS, CDR2 FQNEAQ. Trimming removed 3 bases from V and 2 bases from J, with 13 bases in between. CDR3 sequence (DNA): TGTGCCAGCAGCTTCAGGGGGGAGGCTCAAGAGACCCAGTACTTC. Protein: CASSFRGEAQETQYF.

This clonotype was seen repeatedly, ten times or more. Germline is not matched at one junction end, which may reflect a read error. The rearrangement joins TRBV28 to TRBJ1-2, with 7 bases matching TRBD1. The CDR3 spans 14 residues. Germline V gene lookup returns CDR1 MDHEN and CDR2 SYDVKM. CDR3: CASSLRNRGIEKPF. CDR3 sequence (DNA): TGTGCCAGCAGTTTAAGGAACAGGGGCATCGAAAAACCCTTC.